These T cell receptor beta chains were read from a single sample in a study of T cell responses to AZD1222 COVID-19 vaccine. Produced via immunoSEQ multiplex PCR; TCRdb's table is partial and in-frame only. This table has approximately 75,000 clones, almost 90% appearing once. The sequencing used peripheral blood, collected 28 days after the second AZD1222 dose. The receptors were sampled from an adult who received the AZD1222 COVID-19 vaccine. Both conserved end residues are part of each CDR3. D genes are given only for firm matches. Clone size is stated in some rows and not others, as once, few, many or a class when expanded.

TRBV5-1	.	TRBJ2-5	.	CASSTQPRREETQYF
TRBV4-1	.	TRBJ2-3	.	CASSQDRTVGQYF
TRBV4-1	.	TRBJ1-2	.	CASSQAQYGYTF
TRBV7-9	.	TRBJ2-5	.	CASSLAGKETQYF
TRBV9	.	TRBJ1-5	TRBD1	CASSGTGRSNQPQHF
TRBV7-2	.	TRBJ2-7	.	CASSPDYEQYF
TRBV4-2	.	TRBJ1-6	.	CASSQEDQNSPLHF
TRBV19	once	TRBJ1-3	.	CASSARTASGNTIYF
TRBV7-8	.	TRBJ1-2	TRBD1	CASSLRQGSRNYGYTF
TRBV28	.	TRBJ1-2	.	CASHPGGSFYGYTF
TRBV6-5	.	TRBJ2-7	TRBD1	CASQAGGLYEQYF
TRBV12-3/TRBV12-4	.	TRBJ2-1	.	CASSSNREDEQFF
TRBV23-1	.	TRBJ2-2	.	CASPPGQAQGYIGELFF
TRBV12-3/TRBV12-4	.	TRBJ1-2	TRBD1	CASSPTGENGYTF
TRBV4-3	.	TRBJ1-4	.	CASSANGNEKLFF
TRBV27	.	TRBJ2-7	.	CASSTRIRSEQYF
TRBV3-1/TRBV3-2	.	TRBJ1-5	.	CASSPAGGNQPQHF
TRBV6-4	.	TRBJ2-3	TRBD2	CASSSGLSTDTQYF
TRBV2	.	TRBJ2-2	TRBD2	CASTAPGTSSNTGELFF
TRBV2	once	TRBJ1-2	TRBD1	CASSDPGQVNYGYTF
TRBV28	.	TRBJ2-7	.	CASSFGRGGYEQYF
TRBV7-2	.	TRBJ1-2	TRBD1	CASSSATGGYGYTF
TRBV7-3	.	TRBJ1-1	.	CASSPNGQVGTEAFF
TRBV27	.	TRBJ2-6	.	CASSLLSSGANVLTF
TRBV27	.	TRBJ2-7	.	CASSLRRAREQYF
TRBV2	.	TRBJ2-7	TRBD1	CATKPRGGVLYEQYF
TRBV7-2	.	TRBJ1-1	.	CASSLVVGVNTEAFF
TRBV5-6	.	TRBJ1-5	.	CASSSLDRNQPQHF
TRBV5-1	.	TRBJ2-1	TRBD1	CASTLDRVRNEQFF
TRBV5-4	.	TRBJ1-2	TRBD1	CASSPRDSYGNYGYTF
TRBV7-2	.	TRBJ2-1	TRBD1	CASSLRDREQFF
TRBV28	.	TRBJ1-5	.	CASSFGVSNQPQHF
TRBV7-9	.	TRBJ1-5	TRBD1	CASSLATGGNQPQHF
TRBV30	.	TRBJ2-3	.	CARLSGDTQYF
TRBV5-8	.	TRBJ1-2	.	CASSLQGSDGYTF
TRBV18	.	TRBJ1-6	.	CASSPHSRKDSPLHF
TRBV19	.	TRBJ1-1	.	CASSTSLPGPPIGTEAFF
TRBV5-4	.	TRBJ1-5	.	CASSVFGSRNQPQHF
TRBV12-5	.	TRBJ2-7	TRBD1	CASGLRDRAVSYEQYF
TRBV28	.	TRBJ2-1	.	CASSSGGSLSEQFF
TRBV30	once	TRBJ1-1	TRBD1	CAGDRQGARTEAFF
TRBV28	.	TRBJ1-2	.	CASSLSRPNYGYTF
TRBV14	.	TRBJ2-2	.	CASSQGPNTGELFF
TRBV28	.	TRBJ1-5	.	CASTLSPPQRGQPQHF
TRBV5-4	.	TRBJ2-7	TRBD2	CASSPRTSGGFAYEQYF
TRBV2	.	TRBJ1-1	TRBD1	CASSDVTGAGTEAFF
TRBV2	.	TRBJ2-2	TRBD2	CASSIPLLAGANTGELFF
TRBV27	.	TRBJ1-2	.	CASSPRGALKEHGYTF
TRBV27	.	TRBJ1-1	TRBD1	CASRPVGTGLMNTEAFF
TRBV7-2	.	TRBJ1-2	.	CASSLKINYGYTF
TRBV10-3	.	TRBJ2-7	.	CAISESPVEQYF
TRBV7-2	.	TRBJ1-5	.	CASSNRDGNQPQHF
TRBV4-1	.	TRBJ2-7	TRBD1	CASSQPGQGSTYEQYF
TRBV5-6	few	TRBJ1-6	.	CASSLRGMGYNSPLHF
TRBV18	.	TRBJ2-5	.	CASSPGISEETQYF
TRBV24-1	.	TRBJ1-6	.	CATSDRDTNSPLHF
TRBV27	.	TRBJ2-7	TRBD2	CASSMAGLGLSEQYF
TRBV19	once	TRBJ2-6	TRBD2	CASSRWTWVRGAGANVLTF
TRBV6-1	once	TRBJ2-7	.	CASSEALAAYYEQYF